In this sample, the clone carrying this T cell receptor beta chain turned up a few times. Its target is not known. The sample comes from a study of cytomegalovirus exposure and HLA in healthy donors. Study as a whole: Early released data comprised 80 million or so unique TCRs from HLA-typed donors.

Study-wide findings and caveats: The classifier was said to identify cytomegalovirus status with high specificity and sensitivity.

With 8 bases removed from V and 1 base from J, the gap between germline ends came to 14 bases. The V gene's germline CDR1 is MGHDK and CDR2 SYGVNS. CDR3 length equals 14 residues. This PCR relied on a set of 60 Vbeta primers and 13 Jbeta primers. Profiled with immunoSEQ multiplex PCR; TCRdb holds only in-frame clones, not every one. The table records about 94,000 clones, approximately 66% of them present only once. The receptor was isolated from a man aged 30-40 years in good health and CMV-seronegative. The chain has TRBV25-1 and TRBJ2-5, with D possibly TRBD1 on 6 matching bases. Sequencing input: PBMCs. This CDR3 is CASGHAQGQETQYF. The DNA for the CDR3 is TGTGCCAGCGGCCACGCACAGGGCCAAGAGACCCAGTACTTC.